These 19 T cell receptor beta chains came from one sample sequenced in a study of CD8+ T cells in alopecia areata. Indicated treatment: oral pan-JAK inhibitor, 5-10 mg twice daily. As the sequencing template, cDNA was produced by extracting RNA and reverse transcribing it. The protocol was immunoSEQ multiplex PCR, while the TCRdb copy is restricted to in-frame clones and leaves out a portion. Among roughly 190,000 clones listed, roughly three fifths were seen once. The sample here was CD4+ T cells sorted from blood, taken at week 4, from a patient treated with tofacitinib. All receptors derive from a human donor with alopecia areata.

This clone was seen a few times. The chain couples TRBV23-1 to TRBJ2-7, with D perhaps TRBD1 (5 bases). TRBV23-1 counts as an open reading frame of uncertain function. Trimming shortened V by 4 bases and J by 3 bases, and 13 bases separated the two germline ends. The CDR3 consists of 14 residues. DNA of the CDR3: TGCGCCAGCAGTCGTAGGGGCCCGGGCTACGAGCAGTACTTC. It specifies CASSRRGPGYEQYF.

The CDR3 DNA sequence: TGTGCCAGCACCAGAACCGGGACAGGCGTAACAGATACGCAGTATTTT. Protein product: CASTRTGTGVTDTQYF. The V call is TRBV25-1, the J call TRBJ2-3, with TRBD1 matching over 8 bases. The CDR3 contains 16 residues. The germline gives CDR1 MGHDK, CDR2 SYGVNS. Germline trimming cut 7 bases from V and 3 bases from J; bases unmatched to any gene: 12.

This chain joins TRBV25-1 and TRBJ1-1; D is possibly TRBD1 (6 bases). The CDR3 extends over 12 amino acids. Germline CDR1 reads MGHDK; CDR2 reads SYGVNS. V lost 8 bases, J lost 9 bases, and 16 bases lay in between. CDR3 sequence (DNA): TGTGCCAGCCAGGGGCCATCCGAAAAAGCTTTCTTT. Amino acids: CASQGPSEKAFF.

The chain has TRBV30 and TRBJ2-3, with D perhaps matching TRBD2 (5 bases). V was pared by 2 bases and J by 6 bases, with 9 bases between. Per germline, CDR1 GTSNPN and CDR2 SVGIG (reference sequence). This CDR3 comprises 12 residues. The CDR3: CAWSPSFDTQYF. DNA of the CDR3: TGTGCCTGGAGTCCTAGCTTCGATACGCAGTATTTT.

This chain uses TRBV7-2 with TRBJ2-2, with 10 bases matching TRBD2. This CDR3 contains 16 residues. Germline CDR1 and CDR2: SGHTA and FQGNSA. V lost 1 base and J lost 6; bases outside the gene matches: 5. The CDR3 DNA reads TGTGCCAGCAGCTTAGTTGGTACTAGCGGGGCCGGGGAGCTGTTTTTT. Its translation: CASSLVGTSGAGELFF.

The chain recombines TRBV7-6 with TRBJ2-7, with TRBD1 identical over 7 bases. V trimming: 5 bases; J trimming: 4 bases; junction bases outside the gene matches: 5. CDR1 and CDR2 (germline): SGHVS, FNYEAQ. This CDR3 contains 13 residues. CDR3 residues: CASSTQTGYEQYF. CDR3 sequence (DNA): TGTGCCAGCAGCACCCAGACAGGGTACGAGCAGTACTTC.

Only a few counts were recorded for this clone. This chain uses TRBV5-1 with TRBJ1-1; tentative D call: TRBD1 (5 bases). With 4 bases removed from V and 0 bases from J, the gap between germline ends came to 13 bases. The CDR3 spans 15 residues. Germline V gene lookup returns CDR1 SGHRS and CDR2 YFSETQ. As DNA, the CDR3 is TGCGCCAGCAGCGGTCTATCAGGGATGAACACTGAAGCTTTCTTT. This encodes CASSGLSGMNTEAFF.

The chain links TRBV30 to TRBJ1-1; D not certain. The CDR3 runs to 18 residues. Germline-derived CDR1 and CDR2 are GTSNPN and SVGIG (reference sequence). V gave up 5 bases and J gave up 0 bases, with 25 bases separating them. The CDR3 DNA follows: TGTGCCTGGGAGCCTATGCGTGGGGTAGGAGGGATGAACACTGAAGCTTTCTTT. Protein product: CAWEPMRGVGGMNTEAFF.

V gene TRBV7-2 combines with J gene TRBJ2-1, with unresolved D. This CDR3 is built from 14 residues. V gave up 1 base and J gave up 4 bases, with 8 bases separating them. Germline-derived CDR1 and CDR2 are SGHTA and FQGNSA. CDR3 in amino acids: CASSLEKGYNEQFF. As DNA, the CDR3 is TGTGCCAGCAGCTTAGAGAAGGGATACAATGAGCAGTTCTTC.

The chain has TRBV4-2 and TRBJ2-7; 7 nucleotides align to TRBD2. The CDR3 runs 13 residues. The germline V gene encodes CDR1 LGHNA and CDR2 YNFKEQ. With V trimmed by 1 base and J by 5 bases, 2 bases remained unmatched. CDR3 DNA sequence: TGTGCCAGCAGCCAAGGACTAGCCCACGAGCAGTACTTC. Translating it yields CASSQGLAHEQYF.

V is TRBV6-6 and J is TRBJ2-7, with 7 bases fitting TRBD2. CDR3 size: 11 residues. Per germline, CDR1 MNHNY and CDR2 SVGAGI (reference sequence). J lost 7 bases, V lost 11 bases, and 8 bases had no gene match. The CDR3: CASKSGGEQYF. CDR3 nucleotide sequence: TGTGCCTCGAAATCGGGGGGTGAGCAGTACTTC.

This clone was observed a few times. V is TRBV4-1 and J is TRBJ1-1; TRBD1 aligns across 10 bases. V lost 6 bases, J lost 6 bases, and 13 bases stayed unmatched. The germline CDR1 and CDR2 sequences are MGHRA and YSYEKL. The CDR3 has 16 residues. The CDR3 protein is CASSRTGQGEDAEAFF. The CDR3 nucleotides are TGCGCCAGCAGTCGAACCGGACAGGGGGAAGACGCTGAAGCTTTCTTT.

CDR3 DNA: TGTGCCAGCAGTGAAGGACGGTCGAACACTGAAGCTTTCTTT. Its translation: CASSEGRSNTEAFF. The V gene is TRBV25-1, the J gene TRBJ1-1; D gene uncertain. The CDR3 has 14 amino acids. V was pared by 2 bases and J by 1 base, with 8 bases between. Germline CDR1 and CDR2: MGHDK and SYGVNS.

This sequence joins TRBV25-1 and TRBJ1-2; D perhaps matches TRBD1 (5 bases). Germline assignment: CDR1 MGHDK and CDR2 SYGVNS. This CDR3 is 12 amino acids long. Trimming removed 5 bases at V and 10 bases at J, with 14 bases between. The CDR3 DNA is TGTGCCAGCAGTAAGCAGGGCCTGGACTACACCTTC. Protein: CASSKQGLDYTF.

The genes are TRBV4-2 and TRBJ2-7; D is uncertain. Trimming took off 4 bases at V and 2 bases at J, with 15 bases between the two ends. Per germline, CDR1 LGHNA and CDR2 YNFKEQ. The CDR3 runs to 15 residues. The CDR3 is CASSPEWALAYEQYF. CDR3 nucleotides: TGTGCCAGCAGCCCTGAGTGGGCCCTAGCCTACGAGCAGTACTTC.

The J gene is TRBJ2-3, the V gene TRBV29-1, with D perhaps TRBD2 (5 bases). V lost 0 bases and J lost 5, with 9 bases in between. CDR3 length: 13 amino acids. Germline values: CDR1 SQVTM, CDR2 ANQGSEA. CDR3 amino acids: CSVEDPGLDTQYF. The CDR3, as DNA: TGCAGCGTTGAAGACCCGGGGTTAGATACGCAGTATTTT.

The CDR3 loop is CASSVGTGTYGYTF. The CDR3 nucleotides are TGTGCCAGCAGCGTAGGAACAGGGACCTATGGCTACACCTTC. The V and J genes are TRBV9 and TRBJ1-2; the D gene is possibly TRBD1 (6 bases). In germline, CDR1 is SGDLS, CDR2 YYNGEE. Deletions cut 0 bases from V and 4 bases from J, with 10 bases between. The CDR3 is 14 residues long.

This clone was counted a few times. The V call is TRBV7-2, the J call TRBJ2-5; the D call may be TRBD1 or TRBD2 (6 bases each). This CDR3 is built from 13 residues. Germline CDR1 is SGHTA and CDR2 is FQGNSA. V was clipped by 7 bases and J by 7 bases, with 16 bases between them. CDR3 nucleotides: TGTGCCAGCACCTCGACGGGGGCGGGGACCCAGTACTTC. Translating gives CASTSTGAGTQYF.

The V gene is TRBV5-1, the J gene TRBJ2-5; 8 bases fit TRBD2. The V and J ends lost 0 bases and 0 bases, in that order; junction bases with no gene match: 4. The CDR3 consists of 16 residues. CDR1 and CDR2 (germline): SGHRS, YFSETQ. The CDR3 DNA is TGCGCCAGCAGCTTGGTGTTGCGGGGGGACCAAGAGACCCAGTACTTC. Translating gives CASSLVLRGDQETQYF.